The 25 T cell receptor beta chains listed next were all sequenced from one sample in a study of shared T cell receptors in the human thymus. Clones were sequenced by immunoSEQ multiplex PCR, and TCRdb holds only the in-frame ones, with some missing. Among 540,000 or so clones listed, 70% to 80% were seen once. This sample was shared with a second study, whose subject was human thymus T cells.

The sample consisted of thymocytes. Receptor source: a boy under three years old with a congenital heart defect.

The chain employs TRBV14 and TRBJ2-3; TRBD2 aligns across 13 bases. The CDR3 sequence is 16 residues long. Germline V gives CDR1 SGHDN, CDR2 FVKESK. J lost 8 bases, V lost 4 bases, and 9 bases had no gene match. In DNA form, the CDR3 reads TGTGCCAGCAGCCTTGGACTAGCGGGGGCGCCAGGTACGCAGTATTTT. Protein: CASSLGLAGAPGTQYF.

This clone has only a few counts. The V and J genes are TRBV19 and TRBJ1-4; perhaps TRBD1 as D (5 bases). The length of the CDR3 is 15 residues. Trimming pared 5 bases from V and 3 bases from J, leaving 13 bases between. Germline CDR1 reads LNHDA; CDR2 reads SQIVND (reference sequence). CDR3 bases: TGTGCCAGTAGTGGATACAGGTGCCCTAATGAAAAACTGTTTTTT. Its translation is CASSGYRCPNEKLFF.

The chain carries TRBV4-3 and TRBJ2-5; 9 nucleotides match TRBD2. This CDR3 region has 20 residues. Germline V gene data show CDR1 as LGHNA and CDR2 as YSLEER. V trimming: 0 bases; J trimming: 1 base; junction bases outside the gene matches: 15. CDR3 DNA: TGCGCCAGCAGCCAAGAAGCGGAACTAGCGGGCCTGCCTTTCCAAGAGACCCAGTACTTC. Translating it yields CASSQEAELAGLPFQETQYF.

This clone has only a few counts. Additional DNA sequences in this sample encode the identical CDR3. This chain's CDR3 is CASSIGRERTDTQYF. The CDR3 region has the DNA TGTGCCAGTAGTATAGGGCGGGAGCGGACAGATACGCAGTATTTT. The chain recombines TRBV19 with TRBJ2-3; 7 bases are shared with TRBD2. This CDR3 is 15 amino acids long. In germline, CDR1 is LNHDA, CDR2 SQIVND (reference sequence). J gave up 3 bases and V 1 base, and 4 bases lay outside the gene matches.

The genes are TRBV29-1 and TRBJ1-5; the match to TRBD1 covers 11 bases. Per the germline V gene, CDR1 is SQVTM and CDR2 is ANQGSEA. The CDR3 consists of 13 residues. V trimming: 6 bases; J trimming: 4 bases; junction bases outside the gene matches: 2. DNA of the CDR3: TGCAGCGTGGGGACAGGGGGGAATCAGCCCCAGCATTTT. Translation gives CSVGTGGNQPQHF.

The chain joins TRBV7-4 to TRBJ1-1, with 10 bases fitting TRBD1. J was trimmed by 4 bases and V by 4 bases; bases with no gene match: 12. Germline loops: CDR1 SGHVT, CDR2 SQSDAQ. CDR3 length: 17 residues. The CDR3 DNA reads TGTGCCAGCAGCTGTGGACAGGGGGACTCGCCGAGCACTGAAGCTTTCTTT. Residues: CASSCGQGDSPSTEAFF.

This chain joins TRBV21-1 and TRBJ2-5; the table assigns TRBD2, which was not confirmed against the DNA. TRBV21-1 is shown as a pseudogene. The CDR3 is 15 residues long. DNA of the CDR3: TGTGCCAGCAGCAAAGCGCTAGCGGTCCAAGAGACCCAGTACTTC. Amino acids: CASSKALAVQETQYF.

The rearrangement joins TRBV5-1 to TRBJ2-1, with TRBD1 matching over 9 bases. Germline trimming cut 0 bases from V and 8 bases from J; bases unmatched to any gene: 3. Germline assignment: CDR1 SGHRS and CDR2 YFSETQ. This CDR3 spans 14 amino acids. CDR3 region: CASSLGQGGDEQFF. In DNA form, the CDR3 reads TGCGCCAGCAGCTTGGGACAGGGGGGGGATGAGCAGTTCTTC.

The rearrangement uses TRBV7-7 and TRBJ2-7, with 9 bases identical to TRBD1. The CDR3 extends over 15 amino acids. Per germline, CDR1 SSHAT and CDR2 FNYEAQ (reference sequence). With 6 bases clipped from V and 5 bases from J, the junction kept 11 bases outside the gene matches. CDR3 bases: TGTGCCAGCAGTCCTAAACCGGGACAGGGCAACGAGCAGTACTTC. It codes for CASSPKPGQGNEQYF.

This clone was observed once. V and J are TRBV30 and TRBJ1-2, with unresolved D. Germline loops: CDR1 GTSNPN, CDR2 SVGIG (reference sequence). The CDR3 covers 11 residues. Trimming removed 5 bases at V and 8 bases at J, with 12 bases between. This CDR3 is CAWAPISGYTF. The CDR3, as DNA: TGTGCCTGGGCGCCCATTTCGGGCTACACCTTC.

The chain combines TRBV5-1 with TRBJ2-7; the D gene is possibly TRBD2 (6 bases). The V end lost 4 bases, the J end lost 2 bases, and 13 bases lay between the germline ends. The CDR3 runs to 14 residues. The germline V gene encodes CDR1 SGHRS and CDR2 YFSETQ. CDR3 sequence: CASSREFRPYEQYF. CDR3 bases: TGCGCCAGCAGCCGGGAGTTTCGCCCCTACGAGCAGTACTTC.

The gene calls are TRBV10-1 and TRBJ2-1; 7 nucleotides align to TRBD2. The length of the CDR3 is 12 residues. V shed 5 bases and J 10 bases; nucleotides not matched to a gene: 5. The germline gives CDR1 WNHNN, CDR2 SYGVQD (reference sequence). CDR3 sequence: CASSRLAGEQFF. CDR3 nucleotides: TGCGCCAGCAGTAGACTAGCTGGGGAGCAGTTCTTC.

The V gene is TRBV19, the J gene TRBJ2-7, with 7 bases fitting TRBD2. CDR3 length: 14 amino acids. The ends lost 4 bases at V and 6 bases at J; junction bases unmatched: 9. Germline CDR1 is LNHDA and CDR2 is SQIVND (reference sequence). As DNA, the CDR3 is TGTGCCAGTAGTACCACTAGCGCTGGGGGCGAGCAGTACTTC. It yields the protein CASSTTSAGGEQYF.

J is TRBJ2-1 and V is TRBV30; TRBD2 matches at 9 bases. V lost 2 bases and J lost 3; bases outside the gene matches: 5. The length of the CDR3 is 15 residues. CDR1 GTSNPN and CDR2 SVGIG come from the germline V gene (reference sequence). The CDR3 region is CAWSFTSGFYNEQFF. The CDR3, as DNA: TGTGCCTGGAGTTTCACTAGCGGGTTCTACAATGAGCAGTTCTTC.

This clone was detected a few times. The chain links TRBV4-2 to TRBJ2-1; TRBD2 is a possible D gene (6 bases). With 2 bases removed from V and 3 bases from J, the gap between germline ends came to 23 bases. The germline CDR1 and CDR2 sequences are LGHNA and YNFKEQ. The CDR3 runs to 19 residues. The CDR3 coding sequence is TGTGCCAGCAGCCAACAGGGTGGGTGGAGGCGGGGCGACTACAATGAGCAGTTCTTC. Its translation is CASSQQGGWRRGDYNEQFF.

A few counts support this clone. This rearrangement joins TRBV2 to TRBJ1-3; D gene ambiguous. V lost 1 base to trimming and J lost 4 bases, with 17 bases between them. CDR3 length equals 17 residues. Looked up from germline, CDR1 is SNHLY and CDR2 is FYNNEI. The CDR3 spells CASSEVGRRSSGNTIYF. CDR3 bases: TGTGCCAGCAGTGAAGTCGGACGACGTTCTAGCGGAAACACCATATATTTT.

The chain links TRBV4-2 to TRBJ2-2, with 8 bases fitting TRBD2. Unmatched junction bases numbered 23, after V lost 3 bases and J lost 5 bases. In germline, CDR1 is LGHNA, CDR2 YNFKEQ. CDR3 size: 21 residues. This CDR3 reads CASSQASTGGWLREKTGELFF. CDR3 sequence (DNA): TGTGCCAGCAGCCAGGCCTCGACGGGGGGGTGGTTGCGGGAGAAAACCGGGGAGCTGTTTTTT.

The CDR3 spells CASSKVDRVKSFTEAFF. The CDR3 coding sequence is TGTGCCAGCTCAAAGGTGGACAGGGTCAAGAGTTTCACTGAAGCTTTCTTT. The rearrangement links TRBV18 to TRBJ1-1, with TRBD1 identical over 8 bases. CDR3 length: 17 amino acids. From germline, CDR1 is KGHSH and CDR2 LQKENI. After removal of 5 bases from V and 4 bases from J, the junction contained 15 bases not matched to a gene.

The rearrangement uses TRBV28 and TRBJ1-2; no definite D call. Trimming left V 3 bases short and J 3 bases short, with 17 bases between. CDR1 is MDHEN and CDR2 is SYDVKM in the germline V gene. The CDR3 is made up of 16 amino acids. CDR3 sequence reads: CASSLLTSGDHYGYTF. The CDR3 DNA reads TGTGCCAGCAGTTTGTTGACGTCGGGAGACCACTATGGCTACACCTTC.

This chain uses TRBV19 with TRBJ2-7; maybe TRBD2 (7 bases). The CDR3 is made up of 15 amino acids. CDR1 LNHDA and CDR2 SQIVND come from the germline V gene (reference sequence). V was shortened by 6 bases and J by 5 bases, with 20 bases between the two germline ends. Here the CDR3 reads CASRGGQAGSNEQYF. The CDR3 coding sequence is TGTGCCAGTAGGGGGGGGCAAGCGGGAAGCAACGAGCAGTACTTC.

This chain uses TRBV18 with TRBJ2-7; unclear D gene. The CDR3 runs to 16 residues. V was clipped by 0 bases and J by 5 bases, with 17 bases between them. Germline CDR1 and CDR2: KGHSH and LQKENI. CDR3 in amino acids: CASSPPKSCPRDEQYF. The CDR3, as DNA: TGTGCCAGCTCACCACCGAAGAGTTGCCCCCGTGACGAGCAGTACTTC.

The rearrangement links TRBV18 to TRBJ2-1, with TRBD1 identical over 7 bases. CDR1 KGHSH and CDR2 LQKENI come from the germline V gene. The CDR3 consists of 13 residues. Trimming took 3 bases from V and 5 from J; bases not matched to a gene: 1. The DNA of the CDR3 is TGTGCCAGCTCACCGGACAGGAACAATGAGCAGTTCTTC. Residues: CASSPDRNNEQFF.

The genes are TRBV5-5 and TRBJ2-7; D ambiguous. Germline CDR1 and CDR2: SGHKS and YYEKEE (reference sequence). Trimming left V 0 bases short and J 2 bases short, with 12 bases between. This CDR3 comprises 15 residues. For the CDR3, the DNA is TGTGCCAGCAGCTTGGAGGCAGAGCGCCCCTACGAGCAGTACTTC. It is translated as CASSLEAERPYEQYF. The full variable domain, completed using reference TRBV5-5 and TRBJ2-7, is DAGVTQSPTHLIKTRGQQVTLRCSPISGHKSVSWYQQVLGQGPQFIFQYYEKEERGRGNFPDRFSARQFPNYSSELNVNALLLGDSALYLCASSLEAERPYEQYFGPGTRLTVT.

The rearrangement joins TRBV11-2 to TRBJ2-1; D might be TRBD2 (6 bases). The CDR3 is 16 residues long. With 5 bases removed from V and 14 bases from J, the gap between germline ends came to 28 bases. The germline V gene has CDR1 SGHAT and CDR2 FQNNGV. CDR3 sequence: CASSPTTRQGRSSEFF. CDR3 DNA: TGTGCCAGCAGCCCGACGACTAGGCAAGGCAGGAGCAGTGAGTTCTTC.

The rearrangement uses TRBV4-1 and TRBJ2-7; 8 bases line up with TRBD2. The V gene end was trimmed by 3 bases and the J gene end by 4 bases; junction bases not matched to a gene: 20. The CDR3 totals 19 residues. CDR1 is MGHRA and CDR2 is YSYEKL in the germline V gene. Here the CDR3 reads CASSHFTSGRRRSGYEQYF. The CDR3 DNA follows: TGCGCCAGCAGCCACTTTACCAGCGGGAGAAGGCGATCAGGTTACGAGCAGTACTTC.